The next 20 T cell receptor beta chains were all read from a single sample in a study of T cell repertoires in urothelial bladder cancer. Assay: immunoSEQ multiplex PCR; the TCRdb copy retains only in-frame clones and omits some. The table lists about 13,000 clones, 66% of them singletons. The sample comprised tumor-infiltrating cells from bladder cancer. The receptor source for this set is a human donor with urothelial carcinoma.

This clone has only a few counts. CDR3 region: CASSSTGTGANVLTF. The CDR3 DNA reads TGTGCCAGCAGCTCCACAGGGACTGGGGCCAACGTCCTGACTTTC. The chain links TRBV7-3 to TRBJ2-6, with D perhaps TRBD1 (6 bases). The CDR3 is 15 residues long. Germline-derived CDR1 and CDR2 are SGHTA and FQGTGA. V lost 4 bases and J lost 2, with 9 bases in between.

The gene calls are TRBV10-1 and TRBJ2-7, with a possible D match to TRBD1 (5 bases). CDR1 and CDR2 (germline): WNHNN, SYGVQD (reference sequence). This CDR3 contains 12 residues. V was clipped by 10 bases and J by 2 bases, with 12 bases between them. The CDR3 here is CATGQSPYEQYV. The CDR3 DNA follows: TGCGCCACCGGACAATCCCCCTACGAGCAGTACGTC.

V and J are TRBV4-2 and TRBJ1-3, with D uncertain. This CDR3 contains 15 residues. Trimming took 0 bases from V and 2 from J, leaving 8 bases between them. From germline, CDR1 is LGHNA and CDR2 YNFKEQ. The CDR3: CASSQDSGAGNTIYF. The CDR3 DNA follows: TGTGCCAGCAGCCAAGACTCGGGCGCTGGAAACACCATATATTTT.

The chain combines TRBV4-2 with TRBJ2-1; D gene unclear. This CDR3 region has 15 residues. V was pared by 3 bases and J by 2 bases, with 11 bases between. Germline CDR1 reads LGHNA; CDR2 reads YNFKEQ. CDR3 loop: CASSQGRKTYNEQFF. The CDR3, as DNA: TGTGCCAGCAGCCAGGGCAGAAAGACCTACAATGAGCAGTTCTTC.

This sequence joins TRBV5-4 and TRBJ2-3, with D possibly called TRBD1 or TRBD2 (5 bases each). Germline values: CDR1 SGHNT, CDR2 YYREEE (reference sequence). The CDR3 runs to 13 residues. Between the trimmed V and J ends, which lost 3 bases and 3 bases, there was a span of 8 bases. CDR3 coding DNA: TGTGCCAGCAGCTCGGGACCTACAGATACGCAGTATTTT. As protein: CASSSGPTDTQYF.

The chain is built from TRBV18 and TRBJ1-3; D gene ambiguous. The CDR3 has 14 residues. The germline V gene encodes CDR1 KGHSH and CDR2 LQKENI. Trimming left V 2 bases short and J 0 bases short, with 5 bases between. The CDR3 DNA follows: TGTGCCAGCTCACCAGCGACCTCTGGAAACACCATATATTTT. It encodes CASSPATSGNTIYF.

This sequence joins TRBV30 and TRBJ1-2; 9 nucleotides match TRBD1. Germline-derived CDR1 and CDR2 are GTSNPN and SVGIG (reference sequence). V gave up 5 bases and J gave up 8 bases; unmatched junction bases: 6. The CDR3 has 12 residues. CDR3 sequence (DNA): TGTGCCTGGGGGGACAGGGTGAAGGGCTACACCTTC. As protein: CAWGDRVKGYTF.

Here the CDR3 reads CASTWDGRSGANVLTF. For the CDR3, the DNA is TGTGCCAGCACTTGGGACGGCCGGTCTGGGGCCAACGTCCTGACTTTC. The chain combines TRBV2 with TRBJ2-6; D is possibly TRBD1 or TRBD2 (5 bases each). The CDR3 loop spans 16 amino acids. The V and J ends lost 7 bases and 1 base respectively, with 14 bases between them. Germline assignment: CDR1 SNHLY and CDR2 FYNNEI.

The V and J genes are TRBV29-1 and TRBJ1-2, with 7 bases lining up with TRBD1. The V gene's germline CDR1 is SQVTM and CDR2 ANQGSEA. The CDR3 is 13 residues long. CDR3 DNA sequence: TGCAGTGCCAACAGGGGAACTAACTATGGCTACACCTTC. Translating it yields CSANRGTNYGYTF.

This rearrangement joins TRBV18 to TRBJ2-7; D uncertain. V lost 3 bases and J lost 3, with 18 bases in between. This CDR3 is built from 16 residues. CDR1 is KGHSH, CDR2 LQKENI, per germline. The CDR3 nucleotides are TGTGCCAGCTCACCTACGGGTGGGTTTAGTGACTACGAGCAGTACTTC. It is translated as CASSPTGGFSDYEQYF.

The chain combines TRBV6-5 with TRBJ2-3; D may be TRBD1 or TRBD2 (6 bases each). This CDR3 comprises 15 residues. Germline V gene lookup returns CDR1 MNHEY and CDR2 SVGAGI. Trimming pared 0 bases from V and 5 bases from J, leaving 12 bases between. CDR3 sequence reads: CASSYSRDNLDTQYF. CDR3 in DNA: TGTGCCAGCAGTTACTCGCGGGACAACTTAGATACGCAGTATTTT.

The rearrangement links TRBV4-3 to TRBJ2-3; 14 bases are a match to TRBD2. V shed 4 bases and J 4 bases; nucleotides not matched to a gene: 10. CDR1 is LGHNA and CDR2 is YSLEER in the germline V gene. The CDR3 runs to 18 residues. The CDR3: CASSLEPVTSGGADTQYF. CDR3 DNA sequence: TGCGCCAGCAGCCTCGAGCCGGTGACTAGCGGGGGGGCAGATACGCAGTATTTT.

This sequence joins TRBV7-8 and TRBJ2-3; 8 positions agree with TRBD1. J lost 5 bases, V lost 4 bases, and 8 bases had no gene match. CDR3 length equals 15 residues. Germline values: CDR1 SGHVS, CDR2 FQNEAQ. Here the CDR3 DNA reads TGTGCCAGCAGCTGGATGGACAGGGAATTAGATACGCAGTATTTT. Protein sequence: CASSWMDRELDTQYF.

The J gene is TRBJ2-2, the V gene TRBV18; TRBD2 might be the D (5 bases). The CDR3 runs 17 residues. V lost 2 bases to trimming and J lost 0 bases, with 13 bases between them. From germline, CDR1 is KGHSH and CDR2 LQKENI. CDR3 residues: CASSPSSGRSNTGELFF. The DNA of the CDR3 is TGTGCCAGCTCACCATCCTCGGGGAGATCGAACACCGGGGAGCTGTTTTTT.

J is TRBJ2-3 and V is TRBV7-2, with no clear D. Trimming took off 1 base at V and 2 bases at J, with 7 bases between the two ends. Looked up from germline, CDR1 is SGHTA and CDR2 is FQGNSA. This CDR3 spans 14 amino acids. In nucleotides, the CDR3 is TGTGCCAGCAGCTTAGATCCCTTCACAGATACGCAGTATTTT. It yields the protein CASSLDPFTDTQYF.

This clone has just a few counts. The chain combines TRBV9 with TRBJ1-1, with D unclear. Trimming removed 0 bases at V and 3 bases at J, with 6 bases between. This CDR3 has 13 amino acids. Germline V gene sequence: CDR1 SGDLS, CDR2 YYNGEE. For the CDR3, the DNA is TGTGCCAGCAGCGTAGGGTCAGACACTGAAGCTTTCTTT. It encodes CASSVGSDTEAFF.

As for this clone: Other DNA variants within this sample encode the same CDR3. This chain uses TRBV6-5 with TRBJ2-3; D unclear. Between the trimmed V and J ends, which lost 6 bases and 2 bases, there was a span of 12 bases. Germline V CDR1 and CDR2: MNHEY, SVGAGI. This CDR3 is 14 amino acids long. Here the CDR3 reads CASSPQSSTDTQYF. The CDR3 region has the DNA TGTGCCAGCAGCCCACAGAGCTCCACAGATACGCAGTATTTT.

The J gene is TRBJ2-3, the V gene TRBV6-4; TRBD2 agrees at 10 bases. The trim removed 4 bases at V and 0 bases at J, leaving 4 bases unmatched. Germline loops: CDR1 MRHNA, CDR2 SNTAGT. This CDR3 spans 16 amino acids. CDR3 in DNA: TGTGCCAGCAGTGCACCTAGCGGGAGAAGCACAGATACGCAGTATTTT. This encodes CASSAPSGRSTDTQYF.

The chain joins TRBV7-2 to TRBJ2-5; D possibly corresponds to TRBD2 (6 bases). CDR1 and CDR2 from the germline V gene are SGHTA and FQGNSA. This CDR3 is 17 amino acids long. Trimming pared 4 bases from V and 2 bases from J, leaving 20 bases between. CDR3 coding DNA: TGTGCCAGCAGCTCTCCCTCGGCGGGGTATTCGCAAGAGACCCAGTACTTC. This encodes CASSSPSAGYSQETQYF.

A few counts support this clone. The CDR3 sequence is CASSVRDTLQRRELFF. Written as DNA, the CDR3 is TGTGCCAGCAGCGTCCGGGACACCCTGCAGCGCAGGGAGCTGTTTTTT. The V gene is TRBV9, the J gene TRBJ2-2; possible D gene TRBD1, 6 bases. The CDR3 spans 16 residues. Trimming removed 2 bases at V and 9 bases at J, with 20 bases between. The germline V gene encodes CDR1 SGDLS and CDR2 YYNGEE.